A single T cell receptor beta chain is shown here with its context. Profiled with immunoSEQ multiplex PCR; TCRdb holds only in-frame clones, not every one. The sample holds some 2.3 million clones, 93% seen once. The CDR3 totals 15 residues. Germline assignment: CDR1 SGHRS and CDR2 YFSETQ. The V segment lost 4 bases and the J segment 5 bases; nucleotides outside the gene matches: 9. The data derive from a study of shared clonotypes between healthy human individuals. The sequence derives from a man between 18 and 35 years old in good health. Some clones in this sample may be carry-over from other donors' samples. The chain joins TRBV5-1 to TRBJ2-5; 9 nucleotides align to TRBD1. The sequencing input was naive CD4+ T cells from PBMCs. Subset here: CD45RA+ positively selected. CDR3 sequence reads: CASSAQDRGRETQYF. CDR3 nucleotide sequence: TGCGCCAGCAGCGCCCAGGACAGGGGTAGGGAGACCCAGTACTTC.